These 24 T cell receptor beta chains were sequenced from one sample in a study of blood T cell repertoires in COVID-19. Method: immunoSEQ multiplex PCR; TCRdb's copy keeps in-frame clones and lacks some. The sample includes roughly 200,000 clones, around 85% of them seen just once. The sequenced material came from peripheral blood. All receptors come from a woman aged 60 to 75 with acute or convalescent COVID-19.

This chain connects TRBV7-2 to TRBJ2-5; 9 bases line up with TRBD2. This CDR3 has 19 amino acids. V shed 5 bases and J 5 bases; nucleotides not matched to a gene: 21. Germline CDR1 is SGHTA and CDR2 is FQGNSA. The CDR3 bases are TGTGCCAGCAGCCTCAACGGGGCGGGAGGGCGCCGCGTGTTGGAGACCCAGTACTTC. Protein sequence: CASSLNGAGGRRVLETQYF.

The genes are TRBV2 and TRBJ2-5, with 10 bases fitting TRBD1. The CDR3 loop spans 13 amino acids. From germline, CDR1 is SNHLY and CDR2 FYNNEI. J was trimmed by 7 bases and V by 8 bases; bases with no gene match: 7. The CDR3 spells CASGVGQGGTQYF. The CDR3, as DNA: TGTGCCAGCGGCGTCGGACAGGGGGGGACCCAGTACTTC.

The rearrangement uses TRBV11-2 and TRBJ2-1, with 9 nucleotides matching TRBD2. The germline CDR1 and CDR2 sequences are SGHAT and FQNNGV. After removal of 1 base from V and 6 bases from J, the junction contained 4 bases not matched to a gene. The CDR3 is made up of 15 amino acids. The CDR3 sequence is CASSLALTSGNEQFF. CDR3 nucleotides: TGTGCCAGCAGCTTAGCCCTGACTAGCGGCAATGAGCAGTTCTTC.

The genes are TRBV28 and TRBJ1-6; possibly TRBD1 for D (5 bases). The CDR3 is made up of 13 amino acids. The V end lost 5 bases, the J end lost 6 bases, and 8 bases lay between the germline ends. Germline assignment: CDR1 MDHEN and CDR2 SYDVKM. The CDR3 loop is CASSSRVNSPLHF. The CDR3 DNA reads TGTGCCAGCAGTAGCAGGGTTAATTCACCCCTCCACTTT. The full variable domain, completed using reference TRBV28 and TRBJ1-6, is DVKVTQSSRYLVKRTGEKVFLECVQDMDHENMFWYRQDPGLGLRLIYFSYDVKMKEKGDIPEGYSVSREKKERFSLILESASTNQTSMYLCASSSRVNSPLHFGNGTRLTVT.

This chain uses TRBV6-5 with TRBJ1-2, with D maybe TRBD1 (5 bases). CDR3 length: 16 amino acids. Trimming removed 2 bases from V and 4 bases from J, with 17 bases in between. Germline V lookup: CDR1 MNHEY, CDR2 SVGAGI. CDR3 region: CASSYLGAEDPYGYTF. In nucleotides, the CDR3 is TGTGCCAGCAGTTACCTTGGGGCAGAGGATCCCTATGGCTACACCTTC.

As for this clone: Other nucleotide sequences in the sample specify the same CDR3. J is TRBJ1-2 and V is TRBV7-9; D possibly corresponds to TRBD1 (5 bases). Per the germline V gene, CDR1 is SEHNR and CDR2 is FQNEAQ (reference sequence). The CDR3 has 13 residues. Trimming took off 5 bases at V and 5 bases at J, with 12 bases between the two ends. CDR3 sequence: CASSPPGQYGYTF. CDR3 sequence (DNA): TGTGCCAGCAGCCCCCCAGGACAATATGGCTACACCTTC.

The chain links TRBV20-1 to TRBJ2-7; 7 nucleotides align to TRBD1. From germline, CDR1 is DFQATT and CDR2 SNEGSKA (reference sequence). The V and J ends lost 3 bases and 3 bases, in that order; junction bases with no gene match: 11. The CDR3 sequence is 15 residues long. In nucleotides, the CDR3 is TGCAGTGCTAGTTGGGACACAGGGGCCTTCTACGAGCAGTACTTC. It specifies CSASWDTGAFYEQYF.

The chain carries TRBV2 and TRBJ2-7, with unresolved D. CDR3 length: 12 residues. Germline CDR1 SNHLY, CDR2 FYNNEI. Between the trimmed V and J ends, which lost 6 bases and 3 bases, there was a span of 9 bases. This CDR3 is CASSVTGYEQYF. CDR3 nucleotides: TGTGCCAGCAGCGTGACGGGCTACGAGCAGTACTTC.

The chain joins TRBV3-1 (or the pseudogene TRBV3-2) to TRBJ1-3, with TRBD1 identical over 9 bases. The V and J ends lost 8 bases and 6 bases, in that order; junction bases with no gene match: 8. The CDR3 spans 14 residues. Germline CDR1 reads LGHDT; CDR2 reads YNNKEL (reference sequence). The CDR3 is CASQYRDRENTIYF. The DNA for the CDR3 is TGTGCCAGCCAATACCGGGACAGGGAAAACACCATATATTTT.

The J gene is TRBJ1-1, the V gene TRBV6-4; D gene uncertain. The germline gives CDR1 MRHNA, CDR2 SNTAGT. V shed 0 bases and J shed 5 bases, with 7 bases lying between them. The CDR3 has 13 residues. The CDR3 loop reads CASSDSWATEAFF. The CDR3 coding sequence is TGTGCCAGCAGTGACTCATGGGCTACTGAAGCTTTCTTT.

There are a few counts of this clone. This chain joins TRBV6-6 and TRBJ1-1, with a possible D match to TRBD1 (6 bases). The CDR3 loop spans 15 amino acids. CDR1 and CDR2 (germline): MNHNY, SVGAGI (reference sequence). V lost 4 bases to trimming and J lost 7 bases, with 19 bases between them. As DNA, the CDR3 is TGTGCCAGCAGTTCCGGGACACTCCTGGCGGGTGAAGCTTTCTTT. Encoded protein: CASSSGTLLAGEAFF.

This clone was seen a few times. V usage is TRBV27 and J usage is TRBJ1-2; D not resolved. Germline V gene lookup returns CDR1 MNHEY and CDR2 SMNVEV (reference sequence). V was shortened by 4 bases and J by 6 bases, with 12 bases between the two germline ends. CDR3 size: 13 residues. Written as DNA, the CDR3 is TGTGCCAGCAGTTCTGTGGGCCCGCATGGCTACACCTTC. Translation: CASSSVGPHGYTF.

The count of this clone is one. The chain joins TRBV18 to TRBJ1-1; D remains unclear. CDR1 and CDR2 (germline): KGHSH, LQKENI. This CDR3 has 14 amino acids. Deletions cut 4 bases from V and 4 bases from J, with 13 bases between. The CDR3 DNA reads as TGTGCCAGCTCACAGGCGGGCCTCGGCACTGAAGCTTTCTTT. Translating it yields CASSQAGLGTEAFF.

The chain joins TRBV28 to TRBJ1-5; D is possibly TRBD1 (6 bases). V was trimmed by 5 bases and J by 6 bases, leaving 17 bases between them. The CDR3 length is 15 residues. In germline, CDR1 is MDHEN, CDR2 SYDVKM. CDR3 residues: CASSTRRQAPQPQHF. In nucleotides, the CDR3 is TGTGCCAGCAGTACTAGGAGACAGGCCCCTCAGCCCCAGCATTTT.

CDR3 in DNA: TGTGCCAGCGGCTCTAGACAGGGTGTCACTGAAGCTTTCTTT. It translates to CASGSRQGVTEAFF. The V and J genes are TRBV7-8 and TRBJ1-1, with 7 bases aligning to TRBD1. Germline-derived CDR1 and CDR2 are SGHVS and FQNEAQ. The CDR3 loop spans 14 amino acids. The V gene end was trimmed by 8 bases and the J gene end by 4 bases; junction bases not matched to a gene: 10.

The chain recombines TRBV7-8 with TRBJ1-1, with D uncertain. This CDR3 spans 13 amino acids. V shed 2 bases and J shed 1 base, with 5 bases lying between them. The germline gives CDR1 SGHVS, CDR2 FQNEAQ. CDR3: CASSLPGNTEAFF. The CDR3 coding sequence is TGTGCCAGCAGCTTACCGGGGAACACTGAAGCTTTCTTT.

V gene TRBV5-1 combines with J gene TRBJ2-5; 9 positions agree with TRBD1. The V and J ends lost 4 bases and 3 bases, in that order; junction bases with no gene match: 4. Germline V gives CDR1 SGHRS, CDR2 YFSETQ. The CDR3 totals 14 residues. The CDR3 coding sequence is TGCGCCAGCAGCCAGGGACAGGGAGAAGAGACCCAGTACTTC. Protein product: CASSQGQGEETQYF.

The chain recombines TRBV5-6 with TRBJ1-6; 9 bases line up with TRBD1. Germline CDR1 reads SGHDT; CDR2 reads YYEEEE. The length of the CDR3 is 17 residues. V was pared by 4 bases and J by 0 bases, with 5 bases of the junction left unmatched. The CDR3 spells CASSVRQGGSYNSPLHF. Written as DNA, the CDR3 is TGTGCCAGCAGCGTCCGACAGGGGGGCTCCTATAATTCACCCCTCCACTTT.

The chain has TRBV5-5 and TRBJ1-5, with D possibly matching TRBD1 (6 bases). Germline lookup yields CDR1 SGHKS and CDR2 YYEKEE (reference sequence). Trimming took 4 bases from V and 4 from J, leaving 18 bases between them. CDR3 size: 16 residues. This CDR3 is CASSQVPGHQNQPQHF. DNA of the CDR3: TGTGCCAGCAGCCAGGTACCGGGACACCAGAATCAGCCCCAGCATTTT.

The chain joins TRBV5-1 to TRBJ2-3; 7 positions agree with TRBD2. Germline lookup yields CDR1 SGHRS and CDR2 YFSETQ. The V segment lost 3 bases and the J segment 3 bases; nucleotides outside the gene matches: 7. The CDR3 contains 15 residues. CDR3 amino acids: CASSSAGSSTDTQYF. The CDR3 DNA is TGCGCCAGCAGCTCAGCGGGGTCATCGACAGATACGCAGTATTTT. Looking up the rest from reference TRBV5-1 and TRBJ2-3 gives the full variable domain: KAGVTQTPRYLIKTRGQQVTLSCSPISGHRSVSWYQQTPGQGLQFLFEYFSETQRNKGNFPGRFSGRQFSNSRSEMNVSTLELGDSALYLCASSSAGSSTDTQYFGPGTRLTVL.

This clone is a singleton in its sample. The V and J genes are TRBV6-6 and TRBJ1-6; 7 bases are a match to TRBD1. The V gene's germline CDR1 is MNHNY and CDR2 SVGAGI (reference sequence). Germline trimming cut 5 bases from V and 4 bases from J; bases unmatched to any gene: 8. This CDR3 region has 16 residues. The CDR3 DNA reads TGTGCCAGCAGTCGACAGGGTCGTTTATATAATTCACCCCTCCACTTT. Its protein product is CASSRQGRLYNSPLHF.

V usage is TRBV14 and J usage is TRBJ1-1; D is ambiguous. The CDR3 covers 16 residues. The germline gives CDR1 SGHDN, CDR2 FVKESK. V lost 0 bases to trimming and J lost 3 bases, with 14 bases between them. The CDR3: CASSQDMGRIDTEAFF. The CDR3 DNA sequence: TGTGCCAGCAGCCAAGATATGGGCAGAATCGACACTGAAGCTTTCTTT.

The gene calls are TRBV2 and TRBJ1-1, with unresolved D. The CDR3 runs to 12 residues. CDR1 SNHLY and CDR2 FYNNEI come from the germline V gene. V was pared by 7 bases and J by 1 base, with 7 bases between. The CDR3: CASIDRNTEAFF. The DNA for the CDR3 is TGTGCCAGCATAGATCGGAACACTGAAGCTTTCTTT.

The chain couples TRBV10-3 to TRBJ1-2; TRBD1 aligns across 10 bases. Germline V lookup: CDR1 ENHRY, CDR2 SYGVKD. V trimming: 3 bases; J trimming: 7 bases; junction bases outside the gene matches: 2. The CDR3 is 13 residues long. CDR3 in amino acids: CAISDGQGGGYTF. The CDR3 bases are TGTGCCATCAGTGATGGACAGGGGGGTGGCTACACCTTC.